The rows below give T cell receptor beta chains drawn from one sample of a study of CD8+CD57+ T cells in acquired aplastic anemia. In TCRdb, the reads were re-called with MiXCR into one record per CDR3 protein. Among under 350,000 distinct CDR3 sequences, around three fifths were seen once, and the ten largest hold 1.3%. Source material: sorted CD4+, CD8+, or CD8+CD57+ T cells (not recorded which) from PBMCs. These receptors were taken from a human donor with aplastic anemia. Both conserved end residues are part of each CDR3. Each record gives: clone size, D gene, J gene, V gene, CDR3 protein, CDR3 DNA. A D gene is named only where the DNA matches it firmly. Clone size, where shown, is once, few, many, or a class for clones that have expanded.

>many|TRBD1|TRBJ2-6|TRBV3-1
CASSQNRGWTGANVLTF
TGTGCCAGCAGCCAAAACAGGGGGTGGACTGGGGCCAACGTCCTGACTTTC
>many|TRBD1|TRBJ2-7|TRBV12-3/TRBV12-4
CASRSNPGTGTHEQYF
TGTGCCAGCAGATCCAACCCCGGGACAGGGACCCACGAGCAGTACTTC
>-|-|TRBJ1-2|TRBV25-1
CASSDLQYGYTF
TGTGCCAGCAGTGATCTTCAGTATGGCTACACCTTC
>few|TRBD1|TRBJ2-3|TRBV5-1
CASSSAGTGTQYF
TGCGCCAGCAGCTCCGCCGGGACAGGGACGCAGTATTTT
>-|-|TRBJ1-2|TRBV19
CASMATLYYGYTF
TGTGCCAGTATGGCGACACTATACTATGGCTACACCTTC
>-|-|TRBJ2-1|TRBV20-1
CSAVRDNEQFF
TGCAGTGCTGTCCGGGACAATGAGCAGTTCTTC
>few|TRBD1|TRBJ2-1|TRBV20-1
CSATEGQGAYNEQFF
TGCAGTGCTACGGAGGGACAGGGTGCCTACAATGAGCAGTTCTTC
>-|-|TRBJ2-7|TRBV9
CASSVRWGAAYEQYF
TGTGCCAGCAGCGTACGGTGGGGGGCGGCTTACGAGCAGTACTTC
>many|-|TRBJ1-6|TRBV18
CASSLQTVYNSPLHF
TGTGCCAGCTCACTACAGACAGTCTATAATTCACCCCTCCACTTT
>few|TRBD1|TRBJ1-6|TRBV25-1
CASSATGLNSPLHF
TGTGCCAGCAGTGCGACAGGGTTGAATTCACCCCTCCACTTT
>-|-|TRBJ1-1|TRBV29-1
CSVGSGSNMNTEAFF
TGCAGCGTTGGATCTGGGTCTAACATGAACACTGAAGCTTTCTTT
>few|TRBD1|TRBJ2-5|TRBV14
CASSPMDRPEETQYF
TGTGCCAGCAGCCCGATGGACAGGCCAGAAGAGACCCAGTACTTC
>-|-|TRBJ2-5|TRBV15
CATSRSPKRWGEETQYF
TGTGCCACCAGCAGATCCCCGAAGAGGTGGGGGGAAGAGACCCAGTACTTC
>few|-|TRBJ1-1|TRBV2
CANRQVQMNTEAFF
TGTGCCAACAGACAGGTGCAGATGAACACTGAAGCTTTCTTT
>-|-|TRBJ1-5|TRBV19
CATRIGGGVSNQPQHF
TGTGCCACCCGTATAGGTGGGGGTGTCAGCAATCAGCCCCAGCATTTT
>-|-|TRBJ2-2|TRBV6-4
CASRDQGNTGELFF
TGTGCCAGCAGAGACCAGGGGAACACCGGGGAGCTGTTTTTT
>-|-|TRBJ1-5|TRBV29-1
CSVRGVGDNQPQHF
TGCAGCGTTCGTGGAGTGGGGGACAATCAGCCCCAGCATTTT